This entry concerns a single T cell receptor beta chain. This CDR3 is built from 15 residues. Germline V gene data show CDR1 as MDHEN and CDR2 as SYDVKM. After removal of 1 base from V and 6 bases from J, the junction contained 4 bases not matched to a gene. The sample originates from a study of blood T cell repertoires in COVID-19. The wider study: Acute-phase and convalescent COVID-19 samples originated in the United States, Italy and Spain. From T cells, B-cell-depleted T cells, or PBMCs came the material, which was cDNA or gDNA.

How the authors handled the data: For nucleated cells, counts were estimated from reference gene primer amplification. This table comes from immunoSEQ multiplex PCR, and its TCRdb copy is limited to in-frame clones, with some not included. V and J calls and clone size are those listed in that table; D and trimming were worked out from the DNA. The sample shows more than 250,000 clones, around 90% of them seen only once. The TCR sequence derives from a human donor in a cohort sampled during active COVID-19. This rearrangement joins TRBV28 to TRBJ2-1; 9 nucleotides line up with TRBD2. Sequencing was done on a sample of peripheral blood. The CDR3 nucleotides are TGTGCCAGCAGTTTATTTTTTAGCGGGAGCAATGAGCAGTTCTTC. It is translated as CASSLFFSGSNEQFF.